The 14 T cell receptor beta chains below were found in one sample sequenced in a study of blood T cells in healthy people across ages. Primed by a sample-barcoded 5' primer and a J-beta primer mix, a second PCR proceeded for roughly 6 to 12 cycles. TCRdb re-called the 5' RACE reads with MiXCR, one entry per CDR3 protein. Of about 700,000 distinct CDR3 sequences listed, approximately 31% are singletons. The material sequenced was blood. These receptors all stem from a woman at least 80 years old in good health.

J is TRBJ1-5 and V is TRBV6-4, with 10 nucleotides matching TRBD1. CDR1 and CDR2 (germline): MRHNA, SNTAGT. The CDR3 totals 18 residues. The V and J ends lost 4 bases and 0 bases, in that order; junction bases with no gene match: 9. The CDR3, as DNA: TGTGCCAGCAGTGTCCGGGACAGGGGAGCCCTTAGCAATCAGCCCCAGCATTTT. Translated, it gives CASSVRDRGALSNQPQHF.

This clonotype was picked up a small number of times. A read error may be the cause here, since a much bigger clone is one base away. The rearrangement links TRBV10-3 to TRBJ2-7; the match to TRBD1 covers 10 bases. The V segment lost 10 bases and the J segment 9 bases; nucleotides outside the gene matches: 15. Germline CDR1 ENHRY, CDR2 SYGVKD. The length of the CDR3 is 14 residues. The CDR3 spells CATSRGQGRIGQYF. Written as DNA, the CDR3 is TGTGCCACCTCAAGGGGACAGGGGCGAATTGGGCAGTACTTC.

As concerns this clonotype: This may be a read error, as it is one base from a much larger clone. V and J are TRBV12-3 or TRBV12-4 and TRBJ1-5; D may be TRBD1 (5 bases). CDR3 length equals 15 residues. V lost 0 bases and J lost 6, with 12 bases in between. Here the CDR3 reads CASSLARAGIQPQHF. CDR3 DNA: TGTGCCAGCAGTTTAGCGCGGGCAGGGATTCAGCCCCAGCATTTT.

The chain recombines TRBV7-3 with TRBJ2-2; D is perhaps TRBD2 (5 bases). The CDR3 loop spans 14 amino acids. Trimming removed 3 bases from V and 9 bases from J, with 14 bases in between. Germline V gives CDR1 SGHTA, CDR2 FQGTGA. The CDR3 sequence is CASSLREVSRELFF. Written as DNA, the CDR3 is TGTGCCAGCAGCTTGAGGGAAGTGTCCAGGGAGCTGTTTTTT.

This clonotype was recorded at least ten times. The chain employs TRBV5-1 and TRBJ2-5; no firm D call. Trimming took off 0 bases at V and 0 bases at J, with 9 bases between the two ends. Per the germline V gene, CDR1 is SGHRS and CDR2 is YFSETQ. The CDR3 covers 15 residues. The CDR3 is CASSLGPTYQETQYF. The CDR3, as DNA: TGCGCCAGCAGCTTGGGCCCGACGTACCAAGAGACCCAGTACTTC.

The genes are TRBV6-5 and TRBJ1-2; D is unclear. The CDR3 is 15 residues long. Germline V gives CDR1 MNHEY, CDR2 SVGAGI. V was trimmed by 4 bases and J by 6 bases, leaving 18 bases between them. The CDR3 here is CASSFSLVNRDGYTF. In DNA, the CDR3 is TGTGCCAGCAGTTTCTCTCTGGTTAACAGAGATGGCTACACCTTC.

The chain carries TRBV6-1 and TRBJ2-5, with D unresolved. Germline V gene sequence: CDR1 MNHNS, CDR2 SASEGT. Trimming stripped 4 bases from V and 0 bases from J, with 9 bases between. The CDR3 spans 14 residues. The CDR3 DNA sequence: TGTGCCAGCAGTGGCGGTTGGTACCAAGAGACCCAGTACTTC. It translates to CASSGGWYQETQYF.

This clonotype was counted at least ten times. The V call is TRBV7-9, the J call TRBJ2-1; 7 positions match TRBD1. Germline V gives CDR1 SEHNR, CDR2 FQNEAQ (reference sequence). J gave up 0 bases and V 5 bases, and 7 bases lay outside the gene matches. The CDR3 totals 16 residues. The CDR3 protein is CASSPWGQSSYNEQFF. CDR3 bases: TGTGCCAGCAGCCCCTGGGGACAGAGCTCCTACAATGAGCAGTTCTTC.

Comment on this clonotype: This may arise from a read error, as a much more abundant clone is one base away. V gene TRBV4-1 combines with J gene TRBJ1-1; no reliable D call. The CDR3 consists of 15 residues. The germline V gene has CDR1 MGHRA and CDR2 YSYEKL. Trimming cost V 1 base and J 3 bases, with 12 bases left between them. The CDR3 loop is CASSQVGTLYTEAFF. The DNA for the CDR3 is TGCGCCAGCAGCCAAGTAGGAACGCTGTACACTGAAGCTTTCTTT.

As to this clonotype: A much larger clonotype is one base distant, so this may be a read error. It is likely a read error, because the conserved phenylalanine at the end of the CDR3 is missing. The chain combines TRBV7-2 with TRBJ1-2; D remains unclear. Germline loops: CDR1 SGHTA, CDR2 FQGNSA. The V gene lost 5 bases and the J gene lost 1 base, with 17 bases spanning the gap. The CDR3 sequence is 16 residues long. CDR3 protein: CASSVRRGRVNYGYTC. The CDR3 DNA reads TGTGCCAGCAGCGTCAGACGAGGGAGAGTTAACTATGGCTACACCTGC.

CDR3 loop: CASSPSQGANEQFF. The CDR3 DNA reads TGTGCCAGCAGCCCCTCGCAGGGGGCCAATGAGCAGTTCTTC. The rearrangement uses TRBV6-5 and TRBJ2-1, with TRBD1 matching 8 bases. Germline CDR1 and CDR2: MNHEY and SVGAGI. J gave up 6 bases and V 6 bases, and 7 bases lay outside the gene matches. This CDR3 comprises 14 residues.

The chain is built from TRBV5-4 and TRBJ1-1; tentatively, D is TRBD1 (6 bases). Trimming pared 4 bases from V and 0 bases from J, leaving 13 bases between. Germline-derived CDR1 and CDR2 are SGHNT and YYREEE (reference sequence). The CDR3 has 15 residues. The CDR3: CASSPRQELNTEAFF. CDR3 coding DNA: TGTGCCAGCAGCCCCAGACAGGAGTTGAACACTGAAGCTTTCTTT.

The chain links TRBV27 to TRBJ2-1, with a tentative D call TRBD2 (5 bases). The end of the DNA fits TRBJ2-7 better, so the J call may be wrong. The CDR3 covers 15 residues. Germline lookup yields CDR1 MNHEY and CDR2 SMNVEV (reference sequence). The CDR3 nucleotides are TGTGCCAGCAGTTTAGACTACACCACCTACAATGAGCAGTACTTC. Its translation: CASSLDYTTYNEQYF.

The table lists this clonotype with a count of one. The gene calls are TRBV20-1 and TRBJ2-7; D unresolved. Germline-derived CDR1 and CDR2 are DFQATT and SNEGSKA (reference sequence). This CDR3 has 13 amino acids. V lost 5 bases to trimming and J lost 4 bases, with 15 bases between them. CDR3 protein: CSAQEGTGYEQYF. As DNA, the CDR3 is TGCAGTGCTCAGGAAGGAACCGGGTACGAGCAGTACTTC.